This is a list of T cell receptor beta chains from one sample in a study of T-cell reconstitution after alpha-beta-depleted transplantation in children. A single record per CDR3 protein comes from TCRdb applying MiXCR to the PCR reads. The sample yields about 210,000 distinct CDR3 sequences, over 15% seen once. This specimen was PBMCs, mostly from graft donor cells, taken 360 days after TCRalphabeta/CD19-depleted stem cell transplant. These receptors were taken from a male patient between 2 and 15 years old who had a stem cell transplant for acute lymphoblastic leukemia, so the T cells may come from the graft donor. Both conserved end residues are part of each CDR3.

>12|TRBV12-3/TRBV12-4|TRBJ2-2
CASGGNTGELFF
>14|TRBV7-9|TRBJ1-2
CASSPQTGESGYTF
>18|TRBV3-1|TRBJ2-1
CTSSVYQRGLSSYNEQFF
>13|TRBV24-1|TRBJ2-5
CATSKQDQETQYF
>16|TRBV12-3/TRBV12-4|TRBJ1-5
CASRAGTGFSNQPQHF
>12|TRBV2|TRBJ2-7
CASSGASYEQYF
>14|TRBV6-2/TRBV6-3|TRBJ2-1
CASSYDSLYNEQFF
>15|TRBV5-1|TRBJ2-1
CASSDSGGPYNEQFF
>10|TRBV20-1|TRBJ1-1
CSAVDGRAFF
>16|TRBV7-2|TRBJ2-5
CASSPAFAGVGETQYF
>15|TRBV5-6|TRBJ2-2
CASSSRGQGARELFF